The 21 T cell receptor beta chains given below trace back to one sample, sequenced in a study of T cell responses to AZD1222 COVID-19 vaccine (dated by TCRdb to about 2021). The sample's time point label, decoded: about 28 days (+/-7) after the second vaccine dose. The meaning of the sample's treatment or condition label: meningococcal conjugate vaccine given as trial control. Library prep was done by the immunoSEQ multiplex PCR assay. TCRdb mirrors the immuneACCESS table, restricted to in-frame sequences. Some clones are absent from its copies; in checked studies, under half trace to an unresolved V gene, and the reason for the others is unknown. The sample profile shows 90,000 to 120,000 clones; 86% of them were found once. Jointly, the top ten make up less than 4% of the sample. The sequences come from peripheral blood, collected 28 days after the second dose of the MenACWY control vaccine. These TCRs come from an adult who received the MenACWY meningococcal vaccine as a control.

The gene calls are TRBV19 and TRBJ1-5; tentatively, D is TRBD1 (5 bases). The ends were cut back, 8 bases at V and 0 bases at J, with 14 bases in the middle. Germline V gene data show CDR1 as LNHDA and CDR2 as SQIVND (reference sequence). The CDR3 consists of 15 residues. CDR3 nucleotides: TGTGCCAGTTCGAAGGGGTCTTATAGCAATCAGCCCCAGCATTTT. It specifies CASSKGSYSNQPQHF.

The V and J genes are TRBV19 and TRBJ1-1, with 7 bases that match TRBD1. The V gene end was trimmed by 10 bases and the J gene end by 3 bases; junction bases not matched to a gene: 11. This CDR3 spans 14 amino acids. CDR1 is LNHDA, CDR2 SQIVND, per germline (reference sequence). CDR3 DNA sequence: TGTGCCACTAACCCCCAGACAGGGCACACTGAAGCTTTCTTT. Residues: CATNPQTGHTEAFF.

This sequence joins TRBV24-1 and TRBJ1-3; unclear D gene. V was trimmed by 3 bases and J by 6 bases, leaving 11 bases between them. The CDR3 contains 14 residues. CDR1 and CDR2 (germline): KGHDR, SFDVKD. CDR3 nucleotides: TGTGCCACCAGTGATCCTGGGTCGACAAACACCATATATTTT. Protein: CATSDPGSTNTIYF.

CDR3 region: CASSPRWGSYEQYF. DNA of the CDR3: TGTGCCAGCAGCCCTCGGTGGGGTTCCTACGAGCAGTACTTC. This chain links TRBV9 with TRBJ2-7; D is unresolved. Germline assignment: CDR1 SGDLS and CDR2 YYNGEE. The CDR3 totals 14 residues. Between the trimmed V and J ends, which lost 4 bases and 1 base, there was a span of 12 bases.

This chain joins TRBV28 and TRBJ1-2; unclear D gene. The CDR3 spans 14 residues. Germline V gene lookup returns CDR1 MDHEN and CDR2 SYDVKM. The V end was cut by 5 bases, the J end by 6 bases, with 16 bases between. The CDR3 DNA sequence: TGTGCCAGCAGTCCAGTTCGGCGCGTCCATGGCTACACCTTC. This encodes CASSPVRRVHGYTF.

V usage is TRBV4-2 and J usage is TRBJ2-7, with 9 positions matching TRBD1. The CDR3 covers 14 residues. Trimming removed 0 bases from V and 5 bases from J; junction bases left unmatched: 2. The germline V gene encodes CDR1 LGHNA and CDR2 YNFKEQ. The CDR3 region is CASSQDWTGDEQYF. The CDR3 DNA reads TGTGCCAGCAGCCAAGATTGGACAGGGGACGAGCAGTACTTC.

This chain joins TRBV4-1 and TRBJ2-1; tentatively, D is TRBD2 (7 bases). CDR3 length: 16 amino acids. Per germline, CDR1 MGHRA and CDR2 YSYEKL. V lost 1 base and J 3 bases, leaving 13 bases between the germline ends. The CDR3 spells CASSQGLRGGYNEQFF. As DNA, the CDR3 is TGCGCCAGCAGCCAAGGATTGAGGGGGGGCTACAATGAGCAGTTCTTC.

This clone was picked up one time. V gene TRBV28 combines with J gene TRBJ2-7, with 10 positions matching TRBD1. CDR3 length: 15 amino acids. Germline loops: CDR1 MDHEN, CDR2 SYDVKM. V lost 6 bases to trimming and J lost 3 bases; unmatched junction nucleotides: 8. DNA for the CDR3: TGTGCCAGCAGCCCCGGACAGGGGGTTGTCTACGAGCAGTACTTC. Amino acids: CASSPGQGVVYEQYF.

The gene calls are TRBV6-2 or TRBV6-3 and TRBJ1-1, with a tentative D call TRBD1 (6 bases). The V and J ends lost 6 bases and 3 bases respectively, with 8 bases between them. The CDR3 has 12 amino acids. Germline-derived CDR1 and CDR2 are MNHEY and SVGEGT. The CDR3 sequence: CASSRGYTEAFF. The CDR3 DNA sequence: TGTGCCAGCAGCAGGGGATACACTGAAGCTTTCTTT.

The V and J genes are TRBV28 and TRBJ1-3, with 7 bases aligning to TRBD1. Per the germline V gene, CDR1 is MDHEN and CDR2 is SYDVKM. The ends lost 1 base at V and 5 bases at J; junction bases unmatched: 8. The CDR3 covers 16 residues. CDR3 nucleotides: TGTGCCAGCAGTTTATCATCTGGACAGGCAAGAAACACCATATATTTT. This translates into CASSLSSGQARNTIYF.

In its sample, this clone was seen once. This rearrangement joins TRBV10-1 to TRBJ2-3; 9 bases are a match to TRBD2. V lost 5 bases to trimming and J lost 3 bases; unmatched junction nucleotides: 6. Germline V lookup: CDR1 WNHNN, CDR2 SYGVQD (reference sequence). The CDR3 runs to 15 residues. CDR3 protein: CASSSRAGGTDTQYF. For the CDR3, the DNA is TGCGCCAGCAGTTCAAGAGCGGGGGGAACAGATACGCAGTATTTT.

V gene TRBV11-2 combines with J gene TRBJ1-6; 7 nucleotides match TRBD1. After removal of 5 bases from V and 7 bases from J, the junction contained 5 bases not matched to a gene. Germline V gives CDR1 SGHAT, CDR2 FQNNGV. CDR3 size: 14 residues. The chain's CDR3 is CASSPGTVNSPLHF. CDR3 bases: TGTGCCAGCAGCCCCGGGACAGTGAATTCACCCCTCCACTTT. The full variable domain, with the rest looked up from reference TRBV11-2 and TRBJ1-6, is EAGVAQSPRYKIIEKRQSVAFWCNPISGHATLYWYQQILGQGPKLLIQFQNNGVVDDSQLPKDRFSAERLKGVDSTLKIQPAKLEDSAVYLCASSPGTVNSPLHFGNGTRLTVT.

The chain is built from TRBV7-2 and TRBJ1-3, with 9 bases matching TRBD1. Germline assignment: CDR1 SGHTA and CDR2 FQGNSA. V lost 5 bases, J lost 3 bases, and 5 bases stayed unmatched. CDR3 size: 15 residues. In DNA form, the CDR3 reads TGTGCCAGCAGCCCACAGGGGGCGCGTGGAAACACCATATATTTT. Translation gives CASSPQGARGNTIYF.

V gene TRBV2 combines with J gene TRBJ1-1; D is perhaps TRBD1 (6 bases). The V end lost 7 bases, the J end lost 2 bases, and 11 bases lay between the germline ends. CDR1 and CDR2 from the germline V gene are SNHLY and FYNNEI. This CDR3 comprises 13 residues. The CDR3 nucleotides are TGTGCCAGCACCTCGACAGGTAACACTGAAGCTTTCTTT. This encodes CASTSTGNTEAFF.

The chain has TRBV6-5 and TRBJ1-2, with 7 bases fitting TRBD1. Trimming cost V 0 bases and J 5 bases; bases outside gene matches: 6. The CDR3 runs to 15 residues. Germline V lookup: CDR1 MNHEY, CDR2 SVGAGI. The CDR3 DNA is TGTGCCAGCAGTTACTCGGACAGGAGGTATTATGGCTACACCTTC. Its protein is CASSYSDRRYYGYTF.

This sequence joins TRBV7-9 and TRBJ2-5; 15 bases match TRBD2. Germline V lookup: CDR1 SEHNR, CDR2 FQNEAQ (reference sequence). The CDR3 length is 18 residues. The J segment lost 4 bases and the V segment lost 3 bases, leaving 9 bases of the junction unmatched. The CDR3, as DNA: TGTGCCAGCAGCTTTTTCCGGACTAGCGGGGGGGCAGGAGAGACCCAGTACTTC. It encodes CASSFFRTSGGAGETQYF.

The chain is built from TRBV11-2 and TRBJ2-7; 7 bases line up with TRBD2. Unmatched junction bases numbered 5, after V lost 0 bases and J lost 3 bases. The CDR3 has 15 amino acids. CDR1 is SGHAT, CDR2 FQNNGV, per germline. The CDR3 sequence is CASSLDSGGGYEQYF. DNA for the CDR3: TGTGCCAGCAGCTTAGATTCGGGGGGAGGCTACGAGCAGTACTTC.

This clone was detected only once. This chain connects TRBV28 to TRBJ1-1; TRBD1 is a possible D gene (5 bases). Germline CDR1 MDHEN, CDR2 SYDVKM. The CDR3 has 14 amino acids. V shed 2 bases and J shed 5 bases, with 12 bases lying between them. The CDR3 sequence: CASSLGGGLTEAFF. The CDR3 DNA follows: TGTGCCAGCAGTTTAGGCGGGGGACTTACTGAAGCTTTCTTT.

V is TRBV7-2 and J is TRBJ1-5, with D uncertain. Germline loops: CDR1 SGHTA, CDR2 FQGNSA. The ends were cut back, 1 base at V and 0 bases at J, with 13 bases in the middle. There are 17 residues in the CDR3. The CDR3 DNA is TGTGCCAGCAGCTTAGATTGGCAGGCCACTAGCAATCAGCCCCAGCATTTT. Its protein product is CASSLDWQATSNQPQHF.

CDR3 sequence reads: CASSQDSVYSNQPQHF. CDR3 bases: TGTGCCAGCAGCCAAGATTCCGTTTATAGCAATCAGCCCCAGCATTTT. The chain is built from TRBV3-1 (or the pseudogene TRBV3-2) and TRBJ1-5; D gene ambiguous. The CDR3 contains 16 residues. Germline V gene lookup returns CDR1 LGHDT and CDR2 YNNKEL (reference sequence). Trimming left V 0 bases short and J 0 bases short, with 9 bases between.

The chain joins TRBV2 to TRBJ1-5, with 11 bases identical to TRBD1. The germline V gene has CDR1 SNHLY and CDR2 FYNNEI. J was trimmed by 7 bases and V by 5 bases; bases with no gene match: 4. The CDR3 consists of 14 residues. The CDR3 spells CASSRTGGRQPQHF. The CDR3 coding sequence is TGTGCCAGCAGTCGGACAGGGGGCCGACAGCCCCAGCATTTT.